This T cell receptor (beta chain) was recorded in a study of shared clonotypes between healthy human individuals. Study-level background: Three plates were used per donor for CD4 naive, three for CD4 memory, two for CD8 naive and one for CD8 memory. Study-wide points: The study found roughly 5% of naive CD4 clonotypes shared across a handful of donors. The four-donor shared clonotypes exceeded non-shared clonotypes in generation probability, with non-shared ones scoring lower.

Of note for this clone: Its specificity is unknown.

Per sorted-subset replicate PCR, input was approximately 0.2 ug DNA, representing some 30,000 T cell genomes. The table came from immunoSEQ multiplex PCR; TCRdb's copy has only in-frame clones and leaves some out. The sample includes around 1.4 million clones, 98% to 99% of them seen just once. V was cut by 5 bases and J by 0 bases, with 14 bases left in between. CDR3 size: 16 residues. Germline CDR1 and CDR2: MNHEY and SMNVEV (reference sequence). The sample comprised naive CD4+ T cells sorted from blood. This sample's subset: CD45RA+ positively selected. The chain carries TRBV27 and TRBJ1-5; D uncertain. This clonotype was obtained from a man under 40 in good health. The CDR3 coding sequence is TGTGCCAGCAGTCCATCCCGACGGTATAGCAATCAGCCCCAGCATTTT. Translation gives CASSPSRRYSNQPQHF.